The T cell receptor beta chain under discussion was sequenced for a study of blood T cell repertoires in COVID-19. Turning to the study itself: The United States, Italy and Spain were the sources of the acute and convalescent COVID-19 samples. T cells, B-cell-depleted T cells, or PBMCs supplied cDNA or gDNA.

Germline assignment: CDR1 KGHSH and CDR2 LQKENI. The CDR3 consists of 14 residues. The V gene end was trimmed by 6 bases and the J gene end by 1 base; junction bases not matched to a gene: 4. The assay was immunoSEQ multiplex PCR, and TCRdb's table has in-frame clones only and misses some. The profile covers more than 130,000 clones, with roughly 80% appearing a single time and roughly 8.3% taken by the ten largest. Sequenced material: peripheral blood. The chain employs TRBV18 and TRBJ2-5; 8 nucleotides align to TRBD1. This TCR was sampled from a woman of 80 years or more in a cohort sampled during active or convalescent COVID-19. This chain's CDR3 is CASSQGQGQETQYF. The CDR3 DNA is TGTGCCAGCTCGCAAGGACAGGGCCAAGAGACCCAGTACTTC.